This is a list of T cell receptor beta chains from one sample in a study of cytomegalovirus exposure and HLA in healthy donors. Sequenced by immunoSEQ multiplex PCR; TCRdb stores in-frame clones only, minus some. The sample lists about 88,000 clones; around 89% were seen once. The sequencing input was PBMCs. These receptors all stem from a man between 18 and 29 years old in good health and CMV-seronegative. Each CDR3 is given with its conserved first and last residue. A D gene is named only where the DNA matches it firmly.

TRBJ2-7 | . | TRBV19 | TGTGCCAGTAGTGTCGACGCACACAGGCGAACCTACGAGCAGTACTTC | CASSVDAHRRTYEQYF
TRBJ1-1 | . | TRBV5-1 | TGCGCCAGCAGTTGGGACTCCATTGCCACTGAAGCTTTCTTT | CASSWDSIATEAFF
TRBJ2-2 | . | TRBV28 | TGTGCCAGCAGTTTAAGTGGACAGCCGGCGACCGGGGAGCTGTTTTTT | CASSLSGQPATGELFF
TRBJ2-1 | . | TRBV28 | TGTGCCAGCAGTTTGTTAGTCCCCCTACACAATGAGCAGTTCTTC | CASSLLVPLHNEQFF
TRBJ2-1 | . | TRBV19 | TGTGCCAGTAGTATACAGGGCGATGAGCAGTTCTTC | CASSIQGDEQFF
TRBJ2-1 | TRBD2 | TRBV15 | TGTGCCACCAGCCCTCGGACTAGCGCCTACAATGAGCAGTTCTTC | CATSPRTSAYNEQFF
TRBJ2-1 | TRBD2 | TRBV7-6 | TGTGCCAGCAGCTTAGATCCGGGGCTAGCGGAGAAACACCTCGACAATGAGCAGTTCTTC | CASSLDPGLAEKHLDNEQFF
TRBJ2-7 | TRBD1 | TRBV7-9 | TGTGCCAGCAGCTTAGCCCCGACAGGGCTGGTTTTTTACGAGCAGTACTTC | CASSLAPTGLVFYEQYF
TRBJ1-6 | TRBD1 | TRBV27 | TGTGCCAGCAGGGGACAGGAGAATTCACCCCTCCACTTT | CASRGQENSPLHF
TRBJ1-4 | TRBD1 | TRBV28 | TGTGCCAGCAGTATCCCGACAGGGGACTCAGAAAAACTGTTTTTT | CASSIPTGDSEKLFF
TRBJ2-7 | TRBD1 | TRBV10-3 | TGTGCCATCAGGAAGGGACAGGGAACCTACGAGCAGTACTTC | CAIRKGQGTYEQYF
TRBJ2-7 | TRBD1 | TRBV7-2 | TGTGCCAGCAGCTTAGGGGACAGGGGCCACGAGCAGTACTTC | CASSLGDRGHEQYF
TRBJ2-7 | . | TRBV5-6 | TGTGCCAGCAGCTTGACGCTGAAGGACAGATACGAGCAGTACTTC | CASSLTLKDRYEQYF
TRBJ2-1 | . | TRBV27 | TGTGCCAGCAGTCCCGCCACGGACTGGATCTGGGAGCAGTTCTTC | CASSPATDWIWEQFF
TRBJ2-2 | . | TRBV5-5 | TGTGCCAGCAGCTTGGCGGGAACCGGGGAGCTGTTTTTT | CASSLAGTGELFF